Following are 32 T cell receptor beta chains from one sample sequenced in a study of cytomegalovirus exposure and HLA in healthy donors. The PCR ran on 60 Vbeta and 13 Jbeta primers. Assay: immunoSEQ multiplex PCR; the TCRdb copy retains only in-frame clones and omits some. Of around 76,000 clones listed, 78% were seen once; the top ten hold 7.5% to 10%. Sequencing input: PBMCs. All receptors derive from a middle-aged woman in good health and CMV-seropositive.

The V and J genes are TRBV30 and TRBJ1-4; D might be TRBD1 (6 bases). This CDR3 is built from 15 residues. V was pared by 0 bases and J by 8 bases, with 16 bases between. In germline, CDR1 is GTSNPN, CDR2 SVGIG (reference sequence). CDR3 residues: CAWSVRGGASEKLFF. As DNA, the CDR3 is TGTGCCTGGAGTGTAAGGGGGGGCGCTTCCGAAAAACTGTTTTTT.

The chain has TRBV9 and TRBJ2-2; perhaps TRBD1 as D (5 bases). Trimming left V 0 bases short and J 4 bases short, with 13 bases between. The length of the CDR3 is 16 residues. The germline gives CDR1 SGDLS, CDR2 YYNGEE. The CDR3 region is CASSVGRRVFTGELFF. Written as DNA, the CDR3 is TGTGCCAGCAGCGTAGGTCGCAGGGTCTTCACCGGGGAGCTGTTTTTT.

The V and J genes are TRBV9 and TRBJ2-1, with a weak D call TRBD2 (7 bases). Germline assignment: CDR1 SGDLS and CDR2 YYNGEE. V lost 0 bases, J lost 8 bases, and 18 bases lay in between. The CDR3 spans 16 residues. CDR3 in amino acids: CASSVGGGGVWDEQFF. For the CDR3, the DNA is TGTGCCAGCAGCGTAGGCGGAGGGGGGGTCTGGGATGAGCAGTTCTTC.

V and J are TRBV5-1 and TRBJ1-3, with D perhaps matching TRBD1 (5 bases). Germline CDR1 reads SGHRS; CDR2 reads YFSETQ. The germline V and J ends were trimmed by 0 bases and 4 bases, with 8 bases remaining between them. This CDR3 has 14 amino acids. Here the CDR3 reads CASSLAGLGNTIYF. The DNA of the CDR3 is TGCGCCAGCAGCTTGGCAGGGCTCGGAAACACCATATATTTT.

The chain combines TRBV11-2 with TRBJ1-5, with D hard to call. Trimming pared 0 bases from V and 5 bases from J, leaving 5 bases between. This CDR3 has 13 amino acids. CDR1 and CDR2 from the germline V gene are SGHAT and FQNNGV. The CDR3 DNA sequence: TGTGCCAGCAGCTTAGACAGCGATCAGCCCCAGCATTTT. Translating it yields CASSLDSDQPQHF.

The genes are TRBV7-6 and TRBJ1-3; D is possibly TRBD1 (5 bases). Germline values: CDR1 SGHVS, CDR2 FNYEAQ. CDR3 length: 16 amino acids. Between the trimmed V and J ends, which lost 0 bases and 0 bases, there was a span of 9 bases. CDR3 sequence: CASSLAGGLSGNTIYF. DNA of the CDR3: TGTGCCAGCAGCTTAGCGGGGGGTCTCTCTGGAAACACCATATATTTT. The variable domain in full, with the rest retrieved from reference TRBV7-6 and TRBJ1-3, is GAGVSQSPRYKVTKRGQDVALRCDPISGHVSLYWYRQALGQGPEFLTYFNYEAQQDKSGLPNDRFSAERPEGSISTLTIQRTEQRDSAMYRCASSLAGGLSGNTIYFGEGSWLTVV.

The gene calls are TRBV25-1 and TRBJ2-7; D is unresolved. Germline assignment: CDR1 MGHDK and CDR2 SYGVNS. V shed 6 bases and J shed 3 bases, with 6 bases lying between them. The CDR3 covers 11 residues. In DNA, the CDR3 is TGTGCCAGCAGGGAGATCTACGAGCAGTACTTC. It specifies CASREIYEQYF.

The gene calls are TRBV19 and TRBJ1-1, with 8 nucleotides matching TRBD1. The CDR3 has 12 residues. Germline CDR1 is LNHDA and CDR2 is SQIVND (reference sequence). The junction had 2 bases not matched to a gene; V was cut back by 9 bases and J by 2 bases. CDR3 in amino acids: CASGQGNTEAFF. DNA of the CDR3: TGTGCCAGCGGACAGGGTAACACTGAAGCTTTCTTT.

The V call is TRBV5-1, the J call TRBJ1-1; tentatively, D is TRBD1 (6 bases). Trimming removed 1 base at V and 0 bases at J, with 19 bases between. Per germline, CDR1 SGHRS and CDR2 YFSETQ. The length of the CDR3 is 18 residues. The CDR3 protein is CASSLTQALTGMNTEAFF. As DNA, the CDR3 is TGCGCCAGCAGCTTGACGCAGGCCCTAACAGGGATGAACACTGAAGCTTTCTTT.

This sequence joins TRBV19 and TRBJ2-5; 8 bases line up with TRBD1. This CDR3 has 15 residues. V trimming: 3 bases; J trimming: 4 bases; junction bases outside the gene matches: 7. The germline V gene encodes CDR1 LNHDA and CDR2 SQIVND (reference sequence). DNA for the CDR3: TGTGCCAGTAGTATTAGCCAGGGGGCGGGAGAGACCCAGTACTTC. Translating it yields CASSISQGAGETQYF.

The sample holds a few counts of this clone. The chain has TRBV30 and TRBJ1-3, with D perhaps TRBD1 (5 bases). This CDR3 is 15 amino acids long. Trimming took off 3 bases at V and 0 bases at J, with 12 bases between the two ends. The germline gives CDR1 GTSNPN, CDR2 SVGIG (reference sequence). The CDR3 sequence is CAWSPDNRSGNTIYF. Here the CDR3 DNA reads TGTGCCTGGAGCCCGGACAACCGCTCTGGAAACACCATATATTTT. Filled out from reference TRBV30 and TRBJ1-3, the complete variable domain reads SQTIHQWPATLVQPVGSPLSLECTVEGTSNPNLYWYRQAAGRGLQLLFYSVGIGQISSEVPQNLSASRPQDRQFILSSKKLLLSDSGFYLCAWSPDNRSGNTIYFGEGSWLTVV.

This clone came up a few times. This chain links TRBV7-2 with TRBJ2-5; weak D call: TRBD1 (6 bases). Germline-derived CDR1 and CDR2 are SGHTA and FQGNSA. The CDR3 is 15 amino acids. The V and J ends lost 7 bases and 4 bases respectively, with 19 bases between them. The CDR3 sequence is CASNTVGGVGETQYF. CDR3 sequence (DNA): TGTGCCAGCAACACAGTTGGGGGCGTAGGAGAGACCCAGTACTTC.

The chain employs TRBV7-3 and TRBJ1-1; D is ambiguous. Germline V CDR1 and CDR2: SGHTA, FQGTGA. This CDR3 is built from 14 residues. V lost 1 base and J lost 4, with 10 bases in between. CDR3 sequence: CASSLNGHSTEAFF. The CDR3 coding sequence is TGTGCCAGCAGCTTAAATGGGCACTCCACTGAAGCTTTCTTT.

V is TRBV7-8 and J is TRBJ1-5, with TRBD1 matching over 10 bases. After removal of 5 bases from V and 5 bases from J, the junction contained 6 bases not matched to a gene. The CDR3 spans 15 residues. CDR1 and CDR2 from the germline V gene are SGHVS and FQNEAQ. CDR3 in DNA: TGTGCCAGCAGCACGGGACAGGGGATTTATCAGCCCCAGCATTTT. Amino acids: CASSTGQGIYQPQHF.

The chain recombines TRBV4-3 with TRBJ2-7, with 8 bases that match TRBD1. With V trimmed by 2 bases and J by 5 bases, 5 bases remained unmatched. In germline, CDR1 is LGHNA, CDR2 YSLEER. The length of the CDR3 is 14 residues. Written as DNA, the CDR3 is TGCGCCAGCAGCCAACTACAGGGGGTCAACGAGCAGTACTTC. Amino acids: CASSQLQGVNEQYF.

This chain links TRBV5-1 with TRBJ1-2; 7 bases line up with TRBD1. CDR3 length equals 16 residues. The junction had 11 bases not matched to a gene; V was cut back by 4 bases and J by 2 bases. CDR1 is SGHRS and CDR2 is YFSETQ in the germline V gene. The CDR3 bases are TGCGCCAGCAGCCGAACACCGACAGGGACCAACTATGGCTACACCTTC. This translates into CASSRTPTGTNYGYTF.

The sample holds one count of this clone. The chain links TRBV7-2 to TRBJ1-5; D is possibly TRBD1 (5 bases). Deletions cut 1 base from V and 0 bases from J, with 10 bases between. There are 16 residues in the CDR3. The germline V gene has CDR1 SGHTA and CDR2 FQGNSA. The CDR3 bases are TGTGCCAGCAGCTTAGGGCAGGGAAATAGCAATCAGCCCCAGCATTTT. Translating gives CASSLGQGNSNQPQHF.

There are a few counts of this clone. The chain joins TRBV15 to TRBJ1-5; D possibly corresponds to TRBD1 (5 bases). The CDR3 has 13 residues. Between the trimmed V and J ends, which lost 5 bases and 4 bases, there was a span of 9 bases. The V gene's germline CDR1 is LNHNV and CDR2 YYDKDF (reference sequence). The CDR3 region is CATSGGENQPQHF. Written as DNA, the CDR3 is TGTGCCACCAGCGGGGGGGAAAATCAGCCCCAGCATTTT.

This chain uses TRBV2 with TRBJ2-1; no definite D call. The CDR3 contains 13 residues. Per the germline V gene, CDR1 is SNHLY and CDR2 is FYNNEI. Trimming removed 5 bases at V and 4 bases at J, with 9 bases between. CDR3 in amino acids: CASSYMAYNEQFF. In nucleotides, the CDR3 is TGTGCCAGCAGTTACATGGCTTACAATGAGCAGTTCTTC.

In this sample, this clone turned up a few times. This rearrangement joins TRBV5-1 to TRBJ2-2, with a weak D call TRBD1 (6 bases). This CDR3 is built from 15 residues. V was cut by 5 bases and J by 2 bases, with 13 bases left in between. CDR1 is SGHRS and CDR2 is YFSETQ in the germline V gene. The CDR3 coding sequence is TGCGCCAGCAGGTCGTCGGGACACAACACCGGGGAGCTGTTTTTT. It codes for CASRSSGHNTGELFF.

This chain connects TRBV11-2 to TRBJ2-2; perhaps TRBD1 as D (6 bases). V was trimmed by 2 bases and J by 5 bases, leaving 15 bases between them. This CDR3 is 16 amino acids long. Germline V gene sequence: CDR1 SGHAT, CDR2 FQNNGV. CDR3 amino acids: CASSLLGGQRTGELFF. The CDR3 nucleotides read TGTGCCAGCAGCTTATTGGGCGGACAGAGGACCGGGGAGCTGTTTTTT.

This chain's CDR3 is CAISVAGGNQPQHF. For the CDR3, the DNA is TGTGCCATCAGTGTGGCAGGGGGCAATCAGCCCCAGCATTTT. V usage is TRBV10-3 and J usage is TRBJ1-5, with D maybe TRBD1 (6 bases). V gave up 4 bases and J gave up 2 bases, with 9 bases separating them. The CDR3 spans 14 residues. CDR1 ENHRY and CDR2 SYGVKD come from the germline V gene.

This clone was detected a few times. The gene calls are TRBV7-2 and TRBJ2-3; the D gene is possibly TRBD2 (5 bases). Trimming left V 5 bases short and J 2 bases short, with 17 bases between. Germline CDR1 is SGHTA and CDR2 is FQGNSA. There are 16 residues in the CDR3. The CDR3 here is CASSLGAAPLTDTQYF. CDR3 DNA sequence: TGTGCCAGCAGCCTAGGAGCGGCTCCACTCACAGATACGCAGTATTTT.

This chain links TRBV5-6 with TRBJ2-7, with TRBD1 matching 7 bases. Germline V gene lookup returns CDR1 SGHDT and CDR2 YYEEEE. CDR3 length equals 12 residues. V gave up 4 bases and J gave up 4 bases; unmatched junction bases: 2. The CDR3 protein is CASSRDRYEQYF. For the CDR3, the DNA is TGTGCCAGCAGCCGGGACAGATACGAGCAGTACTTC.

The chain carries TRBV6-5 and TRBJ2-7; tentatively, D is TRBD1 (5 bases). The CDR3 covers 14 residues. With 5 bases removed from V and 3 bases from J, the gap between germline ends came to 14 bases. The germline V gene has CDR1 MNHEY and CDR2 SVGAGI. CDR3 sequence reads: CASSPTGPDYEQYF. In DNA form, the CDR3 reads TGTGCCAGCAGTCCAACAGGACCCGACTACGAGCAGTACTTC.

V gene TRBV10-2 combines with J gene TRBJ1-2, with 9 bases fitting TRBD1. After removal of 9 bases from V and 2 bases from J, the junction contained 7 bases not matched to a gene. Germline CDR1 and CDR2: WSHSY and SAAADI. CDR3 length: 14 amino acids. DNA for the CDR3: TGCGCCAGTCATGGACAGGGGCTCAACTATGGCTACACCTTC. Translated, it gives CASHGQGLNYGYTF.

The chain combines TRBV5-1 with TRBJ1-1; 9 positions match TRBD1. The CDR3 runs to 13 residues. Germline lookup yields CDR1 SGHRS and CDR2 YFSETQ. V lost 4 bases and J lost 4; bases outside the gene matches: 2. CDR3 DNA sequence: TGCGCCAGCAGCCAGGGACAGGGCACTGAAGCTTTCTTT. Protein product: CASSQGQGTEAFF. Filled out from reference TRBV5-1 and TRBJ1-1, the complete variable domain reads KAGVTQTPRYLIKTRGQQVTLSCSPISGHRSVSWYQQTPGQGLQFLFEYFSETQRNKGNFPGRFSGRQFSNSRSEMNVSTLELGDSALYLCASSQGQGTEAFFGQGTRLTVV.

The rearrangement links TRBV15 to TRBJ2-5; 7 bases line up with TRBD1. V shed 0 bases, J shed 5 bases, and the junction held 3 bases outside the gene matches. In germline, CDR1 is LNHNV, CDR2 YYDKDF (reference sequence). The length of the CDR3 is 14 residues. The CDR3 loop is CATSRDQGVETQYF. The CDR3 DNA follows: TGTGCCACCAGCAGAGACCAGGGGGTCGAGACCCAGTACTTC.

The V and J genes are TRBV2 and TRBJ2-5, with 8 bases lining up with TRBD2. CDR3 length equals 14 residues. From germline, CDR1 is SNHLY and CDR2 FYNNEI. The V segment lost 6 bases and the J segment 4 bases; nucleotides outside the gene matches: 7. The CDR3 DNA follows: TGTGCCAGCAGCGTCGGGACTAGTGGAGAGACCCAGTACTTC. Translating it yields CASSVGTSGETQYF.

The genes are TRBV14 and TRBJ2-1; TRBD2 aligns across 11 bases. Germline values: CDR1 SGHDN, CDR2 FVKESK. The V segment lost 4 bases and the J segment 3 bases; nucleotides outside the gene matches: 2. The CDR3 sequence is 15 residues long. Here the CDR3 DNA reads TGTGCCAGCAGCCTACTAGCGGGGGTCTACAATGAGCAGTTCTTC. It is translated as CASSLLAGVYNEQFF. Full variable domain (rest looked up from reference TRBV14 and TRBJ2-1): EAGVTQFPSHSVIEKGQTVTLRCDPISGHDNLYWYRRVMGKEIKFLLHFVKESKQDESGMPNNRFLAERTGGTYSTLKVQPAELEDSGVYFCASSLLAGVYNEQFFGPGTRLTVL.

V usage is TRBV19 and J usage is TRBJ1-5; TRBD1 agrees at 8 bases. The ends lost 7 bases at V and 6 bases at J; junction bases unmatched: 8. Germline CDR1 is LNHDA and CDR2 is SQIVND (reference sequence). The length of the CDR3 is 14 residues. In DNA form, the CDR3 reads TGTGCCAGTACCCCTGGGCAGGGGGCTCAGCCCCAGCATTTT. It specifies CASTPGQGAQPQHF.

V gene TRBV6-1 combines with J gene TRBJ2-7; weak D call: TRBD1 (5 bases). Germline loops: CDR1 MNHNS, CDR2 SASEGT. V was cut by 1 base and J by 0 bases, with 7 bases left in between. The CDR3 sequence is 14 residues long. As DNA, the CDR3 is TGTGCCAGCAGTGAAGGACAGAGCTCCTACGAGCAGTACTTC. This gives the protein CASSEGQSSYEQYF.